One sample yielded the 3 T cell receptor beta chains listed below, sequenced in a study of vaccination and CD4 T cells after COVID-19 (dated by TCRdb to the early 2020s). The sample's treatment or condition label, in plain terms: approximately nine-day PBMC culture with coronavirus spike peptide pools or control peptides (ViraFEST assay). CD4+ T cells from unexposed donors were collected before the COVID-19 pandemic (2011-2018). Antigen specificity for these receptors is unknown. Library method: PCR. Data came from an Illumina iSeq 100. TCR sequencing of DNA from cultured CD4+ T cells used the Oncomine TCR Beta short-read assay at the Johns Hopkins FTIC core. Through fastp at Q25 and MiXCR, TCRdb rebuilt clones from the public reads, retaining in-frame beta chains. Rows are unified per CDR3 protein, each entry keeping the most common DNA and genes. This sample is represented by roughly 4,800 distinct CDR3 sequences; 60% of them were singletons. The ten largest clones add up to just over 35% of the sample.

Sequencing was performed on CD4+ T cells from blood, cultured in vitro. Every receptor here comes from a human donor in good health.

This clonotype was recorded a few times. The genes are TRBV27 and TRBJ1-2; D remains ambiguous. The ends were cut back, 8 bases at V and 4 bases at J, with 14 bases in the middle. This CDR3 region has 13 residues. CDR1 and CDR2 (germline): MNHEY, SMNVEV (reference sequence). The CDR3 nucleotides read TGTGCCAGCGGTCTAATGGCGACCTATGGCTACACCTTC. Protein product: CASGLMATYGYTF.

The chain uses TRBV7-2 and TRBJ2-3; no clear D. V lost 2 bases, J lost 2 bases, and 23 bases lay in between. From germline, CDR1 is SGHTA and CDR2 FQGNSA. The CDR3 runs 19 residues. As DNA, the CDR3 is TGTGCCAGCAGCTTACGGGTCTGGTGGCGGACCTTTTCCACAGATACGCAGTATTTT. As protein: CASSLRVWWRTFSTDTQYF.

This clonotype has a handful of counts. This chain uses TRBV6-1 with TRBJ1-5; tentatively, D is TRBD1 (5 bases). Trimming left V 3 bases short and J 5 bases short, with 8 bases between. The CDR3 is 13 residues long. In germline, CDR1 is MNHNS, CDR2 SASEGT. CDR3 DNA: TGTGCCAGCAGTGACAGGGAGTATCAGCCCCAGCATTTT. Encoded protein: CASSDREYQPQHF.